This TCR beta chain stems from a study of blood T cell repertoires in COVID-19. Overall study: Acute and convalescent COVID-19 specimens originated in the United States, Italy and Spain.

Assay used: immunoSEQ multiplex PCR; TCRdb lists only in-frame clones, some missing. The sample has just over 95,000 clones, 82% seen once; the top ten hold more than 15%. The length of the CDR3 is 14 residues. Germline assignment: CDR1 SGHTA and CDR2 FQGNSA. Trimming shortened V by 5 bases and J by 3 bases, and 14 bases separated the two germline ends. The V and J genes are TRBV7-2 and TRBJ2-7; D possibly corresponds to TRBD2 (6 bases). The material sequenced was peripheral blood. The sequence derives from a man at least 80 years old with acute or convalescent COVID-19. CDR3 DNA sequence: TGTGCCAGCAGCCCGGGGGAGGCGGGCTACGAGCAGTACTTC. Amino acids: CASSPGEAGYEQYF. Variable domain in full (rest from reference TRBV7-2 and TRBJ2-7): GAGVSQSPSNKVTEKGKDVELRCDPISGHTALYWYRQSLGQGLEFLIYFQGNSAPDKSGLPSDRFSAERTGGSVSTLTIQRTQQEDSAVYLCASSPGEAGYEQYFGPGTRLTVT.